This T cell receptor (beta chain) appears in the sequencing data of a study of blood T cell repertoires in COVID-19. Study information: The United States, Italy and Spain provided the acute and convalescent COVID-19 samples. PBMCs, B-cell-depleted T cells, or T cells provided the cDNA or gDNA that made up the material.

Germline trimming cut 4 bases from V and 4 bases from J; bases unmatched to any gene: 9. Germline CDR1 and CDR2: SGHRS and YFSETQ. The CDR3 consists of 15 residues. In the authors' methods: Amplification with reference gene primers provided the estimates of nucleated cell counts. Only in-frame clones appear in the TCRdb table, and some are missing; sequencing was by immunoSEQ multiplex PCR. For V, J and clone size, that table is used; D and trimming come from the DNA. The data contain fewer than 100,000 clones, around 86% of them singletons. The chain recombines TRBV5-1 with TRBJ2-3, with 7 bases that match TRBD1. The source is a man aged 60 to 75 with acute or convalescent COVID-19. Sequencing input: peripheral blood. The CDR3 DNA reads as TGCGCCAGCAGCCGAGACCGACAGGGTCCAGATACGCAGTATTTT. Its protein is CASSRDRQGPDTQYF.